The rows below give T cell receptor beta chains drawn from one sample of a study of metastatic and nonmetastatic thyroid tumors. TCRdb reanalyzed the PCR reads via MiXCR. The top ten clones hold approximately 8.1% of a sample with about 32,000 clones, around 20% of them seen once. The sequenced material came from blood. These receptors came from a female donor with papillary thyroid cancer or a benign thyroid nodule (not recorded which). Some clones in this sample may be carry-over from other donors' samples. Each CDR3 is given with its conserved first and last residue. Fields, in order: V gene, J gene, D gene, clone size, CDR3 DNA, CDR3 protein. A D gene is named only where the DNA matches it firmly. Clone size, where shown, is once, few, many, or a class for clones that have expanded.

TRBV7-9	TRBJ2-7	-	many	TGTGCCAGCAGCGCATGGGAAGGGGCAGGCGAGCAGTACTTC	CASSAWEGAGEQYF
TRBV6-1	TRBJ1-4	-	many	TGTGCCAGCAGTGAAGGCCAGTGGACGGTGAGGGTAACTAATGAAAAACTGTTTTTT	CASSEGQWTVRVTNEKLFF
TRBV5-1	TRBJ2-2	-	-	TGCGCCAGCAGCTTACCGGGAGCGGCGAACACCGGGGAGCTGTTTTTT	CASSLPGAANTGELFF
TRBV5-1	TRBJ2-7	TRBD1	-	TGCGCCAGCAGCTTCGGACAGGGGAGCTCCTACGAGCAGTACTTC	CASSFGQGSSYEQYF
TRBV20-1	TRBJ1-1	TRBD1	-	TGCAGTGCTAGAGATGTCGGACAGGGACACAACACTGAAGCTTTCTTT	CSARDVGQGHNTEAFF
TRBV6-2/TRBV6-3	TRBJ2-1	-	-	TGTGCCAGCAAAGGGACTGGGATAGATGAGCAGTTCTTC	CASKGTGIDEQFF
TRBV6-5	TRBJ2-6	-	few	TGTGCCAGCAGTTTTATCAGGGAGCACTACTCTGGGGCCAACGTCCTGACTTTC	CASSFIREHYSGANVLTF
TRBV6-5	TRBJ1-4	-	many	TGTGCCAGCAGTTACAGTGCAACTAATGAAAAACTGTTTTTT	CASSYSATNEKLFF
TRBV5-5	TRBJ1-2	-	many	TGTGCCAGCAGCTTGCGGGTGGCGGGCGATGGCTACACCTTC	CASSLRVAGDGYTF
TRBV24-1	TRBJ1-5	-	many	TGTGCCACCAGTCGGGGGATAAATCAGCCCCAGCATTTT	CATSRGINQPQHF
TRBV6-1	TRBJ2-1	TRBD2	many	TGTGCCAGTTCAAGACTAGCGGGAGAGGGGTATGAGCAGTTCTTC	CASSRLAGEGYEQFF
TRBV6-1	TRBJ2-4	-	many	TGTGCCAGCAGCCCTGGTCGGGGATTGAACATTCAGTACTTC	CASSPGRGLNIQYF
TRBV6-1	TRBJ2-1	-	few	TGTGCCAGCAGAGGAGTAGGATCCCGCTGGGTTGAGCAGTTCTTC	CASRGVGSRWVEQFF
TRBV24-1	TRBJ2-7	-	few	TGTGCCACCAGTGACTCTAGGGCAGCTTCCTACGAGCAGTACTTC	CATSDSRAASYEQYF
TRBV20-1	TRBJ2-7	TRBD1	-	TGCAGTTCTGGACGTCCCGGGACAGGGGCTACGTACGAGCAGTACTTC	CSSGRPGTGATYEQYF
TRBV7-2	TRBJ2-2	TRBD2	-	TGTGCCAGCAGCTTGGCGACTAGCGGGAGGAACACCGGGGAGCTGTTTTTT	CASSLATSGRNTGELFF
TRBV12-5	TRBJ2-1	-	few	TGTGCTAGTGGTTGGTCCTACAATGAGCAGTTCTTC	CASGWSYNEQFF
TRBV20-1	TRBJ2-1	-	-	TGCAGTGCTAGAGATCACCGGACCAATGAGCAGTTCTTC	CSARDHRTNEQFF
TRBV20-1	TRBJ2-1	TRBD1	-	TGCAGTGCTAGCCCCCCGGGACAGGGGGAGGATGAGCAGTTCTTC	CSASPPGQGEDEQFF
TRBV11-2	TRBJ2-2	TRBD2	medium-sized	TGTGCCAGCAGCTTAGATGGGGCGGGAGCCGGGGAGCTGTTTTTT	CASSLDGAGAGELFF
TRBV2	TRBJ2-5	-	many	TGTGCCAGCAGTGAGCAAAGACAAGAGACCCAGTACTTC	CASSEQRQETQYF
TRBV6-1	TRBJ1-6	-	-	TGTGCCAGCAGTGGGGGGGAGGAAAATTCACCCCTCCACTTT	CASSGGEENSPLHF
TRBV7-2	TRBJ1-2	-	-	TGTGCCAGCAGCTCATCCGGGACCGTGTATGGCTACACCTTC	CASSSSGTVYGYTF
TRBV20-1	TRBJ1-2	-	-	TGCAGTGCTAGAGACACCTTTAACTATGGCTACACCTTC	CSARDTFNYGYTF
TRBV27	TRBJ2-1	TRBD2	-	TGTGCCAGCATCCCCTCCAGGACTAGCGGGACAATGTCTTACAATGAGCAGTTCTTC	CASIPSRTSGTMSYNEQFF
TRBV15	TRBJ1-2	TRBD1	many	TGTGCCACCAGCCCTCGGACAGGCGGCTACACCTTC	CATSPRTGGYTF
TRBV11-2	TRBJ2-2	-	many	TGTGCCAGCAGAATACTCCCCGGAGAGCTGTTTTTT	CASRILPGELFF
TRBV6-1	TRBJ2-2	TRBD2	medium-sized	TGTGCCAGCAGTGCGCTAGCGGGGGGACTCACCGGGGAGCTGTTTTTT	CASSALAGGLTGELFF
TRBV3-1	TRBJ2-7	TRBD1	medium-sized	TGTGCCAGCAGCCAAGGACAGGGGTCCTACGAGCAGTACTTC	CASSQGQGSYEQYF
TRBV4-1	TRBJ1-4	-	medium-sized	TGCGCCAGCAGCCAATGGGGGACAACTAATGAAAAACTGTTTTTT	CASSQWGTTNEKLFF
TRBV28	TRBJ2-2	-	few	TGTGCCAGCCTCGGACTCTTCTCCACCGGGGAGCTGTTTTTT	CASLGLFSTGELFF
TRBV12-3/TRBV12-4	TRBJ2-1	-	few	TGTGCCAGCAGCATGAGGGGTAATGAGCAGTTCTTC	CASSMRGNEQFF
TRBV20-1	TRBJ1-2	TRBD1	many	TGCAGTGCTCAGACAGGGGGCGCGGACTATGGCTACACCTTC	CSAQTGGADYGYTF
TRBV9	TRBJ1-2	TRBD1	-	TGTGCCAGCAGCCCACAGGGGGGACAGCCAGGTTTGGACTATGGCTACACCTTC	CASSPQGGQPGLDYGYTF
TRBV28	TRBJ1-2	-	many	TGTGCCAGCAGGACTGTTCGGGGTAACTATGGCTACACCTTC	CASRTVRGNYGYTF
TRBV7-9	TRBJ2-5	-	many	TGTGCCAGCAGCTTGGATGCGAGACGGGAGACCCAGTACTTC	CASSLDARRETQYF
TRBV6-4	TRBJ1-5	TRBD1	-	TGTGCCAGCAGTGGGGACAGGGGTCAGCCCCAGCATTTT	CASSGDRGQPQHF
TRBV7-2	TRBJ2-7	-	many	TGTGCCAGCGGGGATAGATCCTACGAGCAGTACTTC	CASGDRSYEQYF
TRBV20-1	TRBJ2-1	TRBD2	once	TGCAGTGCAACCGGGACTAGCTCCCATGAGCAGTTCTTC	CSATGTSSHEQFF
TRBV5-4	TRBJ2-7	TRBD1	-	TGTGCCAGCAGCGCTGGATCAGGGGGCTCCTACGAGCAGTACTTC	CASSAGSGGSYEQYF
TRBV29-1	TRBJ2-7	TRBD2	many	TGCAGCGGGAGACTTGCGGGAGGGGGGGAGCAGTACTTC	CSGRLAGGGEQYF
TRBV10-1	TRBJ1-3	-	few	TGCGCCAGCAGTGAGTCGGGACAAAACTCTGGAAACACCATATATTTT	CASSESGQNSGNTIYF
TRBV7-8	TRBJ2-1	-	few	TGTGCCAGCAGCTTTGACATCAATGAGCAGCTCTTC	CASSFDINEQLF
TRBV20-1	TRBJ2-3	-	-	TGCAGTGCTGCCCCCGCAGCAGGGGCAGATACGCAGTATTTT	CSAAPAAGADTQYF
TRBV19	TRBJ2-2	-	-	TGTGCCAGTAGTATAGAGGGACCGAACACCGGGGAGCTGTTGTTT	CASSIEGPNTGELLF
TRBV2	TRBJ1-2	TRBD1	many	TGTGCCAGCGGGACAGGGGAATTTGGCTACACCTTC	CASGTGEFGYTF
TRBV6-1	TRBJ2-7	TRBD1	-	TGTGCCAGCACCTGGAAGGACAGGGGGGTCTACGAGCAGTACTTC	CASTWKDRGVYEQYF
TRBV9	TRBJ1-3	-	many	TGTGCCAGCAGCGACCCGTCCGAGGGGGACACCATATATTTT	CASSDPSEGDTIYF
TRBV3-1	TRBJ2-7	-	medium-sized	TGTGCCAGCAGCCCATCCAGCAACGAGCAGTACTTC	CASSPSSNEQYF
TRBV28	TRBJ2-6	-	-	TGTGCCAGCGATTCAGGGTCTGGGGCCAACGTCCTGACTTTC	CASDSGSGANVLTF